This T cell receptor (beta chain) was captured in a study of response to subunit inactivated influenza vaccine. Points from the study as a whole: The authors offered the suggestion that each seasonal influenza vaccination recruits few new T cells.

Per germline, CDR1 LGHNA and CDR2 YSLEER. This CDR3 comprises 15 residues. V was clipped by 0 bases and J by 3 bases, with 11 bases between them. From the RT-PCR reads, TCRdb called clonotypes with MiXCR, one entry per CDR3 protein. The table lists 750,000 to 850,000 distinct CDR3 sequences, around a sixth of them singletons. In the case of this clonotype: Its target is unknown.

The specimen comprised PBMCs from blood, sampled 5 days after vaccination. This sequence was found in a man aged 50-60 years who received an inactivated influenza vaccine. The chain is built from TRBV4-3 and TRBJ2-5; maybe TRBD2 (5 bases). The chain's CDR3 is CASSQDGRGEETQYF. CDR3 coding DNA: TGCGCCAGCAGCCAAGATGGTCGGGGTGAAGAGACCCAGTACTTC.